Below are 22 T cell receptor beta chains sequenced from a single sample in a study of early T cells in non-severe SARS-CoV-2 infection. TCRdb itself ran the 5' RACE reads through MiXCR, one entry per CDR3 protein. The data show 50,000 or so distinct CDR3 sequences, around 5.6% seen once. Sequences were obtained from whole blood. The receptors stem from an adult who was a healthcare worker with PCR-confirmed SARS-CoV-2 infection or an uninfected control (not recorded which).

This clonotype was detected many times. CDR3 in amino acids: CASILKGVGANQPQHF. CDR3 in DNA: TGTGCCAGCATATTAAAAGGGGTGGGGGCGAATCAGCCCCAGCATTTT. The chain recombines TRBV13 with TRBJ1-5; D perhaps matches TRBD1 (6 bases). Germline loops: CDR1 PRHDT, CDR2 FYEKMQ (reference sequence). The CDR3 totals 16 residues. The V end lost 7 bases, the J end lost 4 bases, and 20 bases lay between the germline ends.

There are many counts of this clonotype. The chain carries TRBV6-1 and TRBJ1-5; D unresolved. Per germline, CDR1 MNHNS and CDR2 SASEGT. V lost 6 bases to trimming and J lost 4 bases, with 13 bases between them. The CDR3 contains 14 residues. The CDR3 nucleotides read TGTGCCAGCAGCTGGTCGGCACCTAATCAGCCCCAGCATTTT. Translation gives CASSWSAPNQPQHF.

This clonotype was seen a handful of times. The chain recombines TRBV6-5 with TRBJ1-1; tentatively, D is TRBD1 (6 bases). The germline gives CDR1 MNHEY, CDR2 SVGAGI. Trimming cost V 8 bases and J 4 bases, with 14 bases left between them. This CDR3 contains 13 residues. CDR3 residues: CASFRDKPTEAFF. CDR3 sequence (DNA): TGTGCCAGCTTCCGGGACAAACCCACTGAAGCTTTCTTT.

The rearrangement links TRBV19 to TRBJ2-7; the match to TRBD2 covers 9 bases. Germline lookup yields CDR1 LNHDA and CDR2 SQIVND (reference sequence). V was clipped by 6 bases and J by 6 bases; unmatched bases: 3. The CDR3 runs to 12 residues. CDR3 amino acids: CASRGLAGEQYF. CDR3 coding DNA: TGTGCCAGTAGGGGACTAGCCGGCGAGCAGTACTTC.

This clonotype has just a few counts. The chain couples TRBV6-1 to TRBJ1-4, with 8 bases identical to TRBD1. The germline V gene encodes CDR1 MNHNS and CDR2 SASEGT. J lost 4 bases, V lost 8 bases, and 6 bases had no gene match. This CDR3 is 14 amino acids long. As DNA, the CDR3 is TGTGCCAGCGGTTACAGGGGGTATAATGAAAAACTGTTTTTT. It specifies CASGYRGYNEKLFF.

In this sample, this clonotype turned up many times. The chain couples TRBV2 to TRBJ2-3; D is uncertain. Germline CDR1 reads SNHLY; CDR2 reads FYNNEI. The CDR3 is made up of 11 amino acids. V gave up 7 bases and J gave up 0 bases, with 2 bases separating them. For the CDR3, the DNA is TGTGCCAGCAAAAGCACAGATACGCAGTATTTT. It yields the protein CASKSTDTQYF.

A note on this clonotype: This may stem from a read error, because a much larger clone lies one nucleotide away. This CDR3 is CASSQDYEQYF. The DNA of the CDR3 is TGTGCCAGCAGCCAAGACTACGAGCAGTACTTC. This chain uses TRBV4-2 with TRBJ2-7; the D is unclear. The germline V gene encodes CDR1 LGHNA and CDR2 YNFKEQ. The CDR3 length is 11 residues. The germline V and J ends were trimmed by 0 bases and 3 bases, with 0 bases remaining between them.

This clonotype was seen many times. The chain combines TRBV2 with TRBJ2-1; TRBD2 agrees at 11 bases. V was clipped by 6 bases and J by 7 bases; unmatched bases: 11. The CDR3 has 16 amino acids. Germline V gives CDR1 SNHLY, CDR2 FYNNEI. CDR3 amino acids: CASSAELAGVSNEQFF. In DNA, the CDR3 is TGTGCCAGCAGCGCTGAACTAGCGGGAGTTTCTAATGAGCAGTTCTTC.

In this sample, this clonotype turned up many times. The gene calls are TRBV12-5 and TRBJ2-1, with 13 bases lining up with TRBD2. The CDR3 runs 18 residues. V shed 0 bases, J shed 8 bases, and the junction held 10 bases outside the gene matches. The V gene's germline CDR1 is LGHNT and CDR2 FRNRAP. The CDR3 protein is CASGLVVTSGRPSDEQFF. Here the CDR3 DNA reads TGTGCTAGTGGTTTGGTCGTGACTAGCGGGAGGCCTTCGGATGAGCAGTTCTTC.

This clonotype was detected ten times or more. V is TRBV29-1 and J is TRBJ2-7, with D unresolved. The CDR3 has 12 amino acids. Germline CDR1 is SQVTM and CDR2 is ANQGSEA. Deletions cut 7 bases from V and 6 bases from J, with 16 bases between. The CDR3 DNA reads as TGCAGCGCCCATGTGGGAAGGGCCGAGCAGTACTTC. Translating gives CSAHVGRAEQYF.

V is TRBV20-1 and J is TRBJ2-4; D is unresolved. The germline gives CDR1 DFQATT, CDR2 SNEGSKA (reference sequence). V lost 5 bases and J lost 1, with 12 bases in between. CDR3 length equals 14 residues. DNA of the CDR3: TGCAGTGCTCCCCTGTTGAGTGCCAAAAACATTCAGTACTTC. Translating it yields CSAPLLSAKNIQYF.

This clonotype was observed many times. This chain links TRBV11-3 with TRBJ1-2; D remains unclear. Germline values: CDR1 SGHNT, CDR2 YENEEA. V lost 7 bases and J 2 bases, leaving 20 bases between the germline ends. This CDR3 spans 16 amino acids. The CDR3 DNA is TGTGCCAGCACCACCGCTTACCTAGGTCAGAACTATGGCTACACCTTC. Its translation is CASTTAYLGQNYGYTF.

This clonotype was seen a handful of times. The chain employs TRBV6-6 and TRBJ2-1, with 9 positions matching TRBD2. Trimming cost V 2 bases and J 4 bases; bases outside gene matches: 6. There are 16 residues in the CDR3. CDR1 is MNHNY and CDR2 is SVGAGI in the germline V gene (reference sequence). The CDR3 loop reads CASSYARLAGYNEQFF. The CDR3 coding sequence is TGTGCCAGCAGTTACGCTCGGCTAGCGGGGTACAATGAGCAGTTCTTC.

This clonotype was counted between two and nine times. This chain joins TRBV19 and TRBJ1-2; D is unclear. The CDR3 totals 15 residues. Trimming cost V 5 bases and J 2 bases, with 15 bases left between them. Germline loops: CDR1 LNHDA, CDR2 SQIVND (reference sequence). CDR3 bases: TGTGCCAGTAGTCTCCGGGCGGCCGCAAACTATGGCTACACCTTC. Protein product: CASSLRAAANYGYTF.

This clonotype appeared many times. In nucleotides, the CDR3 is TGTGCCAGCAGCCAAAGCGGCGGGGGGAAGGGGGATACGCAGTATTTT. As protein: CASSQSGGGKGDTQYF. The J gene is TRBJ2-3, the V gene TRBV3-1; 8 nucleotides line up with TRBD2. With 2 bases clipped from V and 6 bases from J, the junction kept 10 bases outside the gene matches. Germline V gene lookup returns CDR1 LGHDT and CDR2 YNNKEL (reference sequence). The CDR3 is made up of 16 amino acids.

As DNA, the CDR3 is TGTGCCAGCAGCCAAGATCGAGGACTAGCGGGGGTTCGCACAGATACGCAGTATTTT. Protein sequence: CASSQDRGLAGVRTDTQYF. The V and J genes are TRBV3-1 and TRBJ2-3; the match to TRBD2 covers 13 bases. Germline assignment: CDR1 LGHDT and CDR2 YNNKEL (reference sequence). The CDR3 runs to 19 residues. V gave up 0 bases and J gave up 1 base; unmatched junction bases: 7.

The V call is TRBV10-3, the J call TRBJ2-7, with D unresolved. V was clipped by 0 bases and J by 1 base, with 10 bases between them. Per germline, CDR1 ENHRY and CDR2 SYGVKD. This CDR3 contains 15 residues. The CDR3, as DNA: TGTGCCATCAGTGAGTCTGAAGATAATTCCTACGAGCAGTACTTC. This translates into CAISESEDNSYEQYF.

This sequence joins TRBV21-1 and TRBJ1-5; TRBD1, the D gene given by the table, was not confirmed from the DNA. TRBV21-1 is recorded as a pseudogene. The CDR3 is made up of 18 amino acids. The CDR3 nucleotides read TGTGCCAGCAGCAAAGCGGCAAAAGGGAAGGGGAAACTTCAGCCCCAGCATTTT. Translating it yields CASSKAAKGKGKLQPQHF.

This clonotype has a handful of counts. The chain joins TRBV6-1 to TRBJ2-1; TRBD2 matches at 7 bases. This CDR3 has 15 residues. V lost 4 bases to trimming and J lost 2 bases; unmatched junction nucleotides: 5. Germline CDR1 is MNHNS and CDR2 is SASEGT. In nucleotides, the CDR3 is TGTGCCAGCAGTGTCGAGCGGGGAGCCTACAATGAGCAGTTCTTC. This encodes CASSVERGAYNEQFF.

This clonotype was seen ten or more times. The chain couples TRBV9 to TRBJ2-5; D uncertain. In germline, CDR1 is SGDLS, CDR2 YYNGEE. The CDR3 totals 12 residues. V shed 0 bases and J shed 7 bases, with 7 bases lying between them. The CDR3 DNA is TGTGCCAGCAGCGTAGAAGTGGGGACCCAGTACTTC. As protein: CASSVEVGTQYF. The whole variable domain, remainder taken from reference TRBV9 and TRBJ2-5, is DSGVTQTPKHLITATGQRVTLRCSPRSGDLSVYWYQQSLDQGLQFLIQYYNGEERAKGNILERFSAQQFPDLHSELNLSSLELGDSALYFCASSVEVGTQYFGPGTRLLVL.

The sample holds many counts of this clonotype. The V and J genes are TRBV29-1 and TRBJ1-2; 10 bases line up with TRBD1. This CDR3 has 15 amino acids. J gave up 7 bases and V 6 bases, and 14 bases lay outside the gene matches. Germline V CDR1 and CDR2: SQVTM, ANQGSEA. The CDR3, as DNA: TGCAGCGTGTACGGGACAGGGGATGGAGTGAGTGGCTACACCTTC. This translates into CSVYGTGDGVSGYTF.

This clonotype showed up many times. V gene TRBV2 combines with J gene TRBJ2-1; TRBD2 aligns across 11 bases. V was pared by 5 bases and J by 7 bases, with 7 bases of the junction left unmatched. The germline V gene encodes CDR1 SNHLY and CDR2 FYNNEI. This CDR3 has 15 amino acids. The DNA for the CDR3 is TGTGCCAGCAGTTTAGCGGGGGGGCCGTTAAATGAGCAGTTCTTC. Its translation: CASSLAGGPLNEQFF.